One and the same sample provided the 15 T cell receptor beta chains below, sequenced in a study of T cells in Graves' hyperthyroidism and ophthalmopathy. Researchers amplified the TCR beta CDR3 regions from RNA transcripts. RT-PCR in the first round (using the HTBI primer set) targeted the TCR CDR3. One entry per CDR3 protein results from TCRdb running MiXCR on the multiplex PCR reads. This table holds 500,000 or so distinct CDR3 sequences, roughly a sixth found once. The sequenced material came from blood. These receptors were taken from a woman aged 25 to 39 with Graves' ophthalmopathy.

V is TRBV6-2 or TRBV6-3 and J is TRBJ2-7; the D is unclear. Germline CDR1 reads MNHEY; CDR2 reads SVGEGT. This CDR3 region has 15 residues. Trimming removed 2 bases at V and 1 base at J, with 12 bases between. CDR3 sequence (DNA): TGTGCCAGCAGTTACATGTTCGGAAAGTCCTACGAGCAGTACTTC. It is translated as CASSYMFGKSYEQYF.

This clonotype was counted many times. The chain links TRBV6-2 or TRBV6-3 to TRBJ2-3; TRBD2 matches 7 bases. Germline V lookup: CDR1 MNHEY, CDR2 SVGEGT. CDR3 length: 16 residues. Trimming at V came to 0 bases and at J to 7 bases, leaving 10 bases not matched to a gene. The CDR3 protein is CASSYSLAAPSNTQYF. Written as DNA, the CDR3 is TGTGCCAGCAGTTACTCGCTAGCGGCTCCCTCAAATACGCAGTATTTT.

The V call is TRBV27, the J call TRBJ2-1; D may be TRBD1 (6 bases). Germline CDR1 is MNHEY and CDR2 is SMNVEV (reference sequence). Trimming cost V 2 bases and J 4 bases, with 12 bases left between them. The CDR3 contains 15 residues. The CDR3: CASSLITQGYNEQFF. Written as DNA, the CDR3 is TGTGCCAGCAGTTTAATTACACAGGGTTACAATGAGCAGTTCTTC.

Comment on this clonotype: This sequence may be a read error, since a much larger clone differs from it by one base. The rearrangement uses TRBV20-1 and TRBJ2-5; TRBD1 matches at 7 bases. CDR1 is DFQATT and CDR2 is SNEGSKA in the germline V gene (reference sequence). This CDR3 region has 15 residues. The CDR3 sequence is CGAESGQFEQETQYF. CDR3 coding DNA: TGCGGTGCCGAATCGGGACAGTTCGAACAAGAGACCCAGTACTTC.

In DNA, the CDR3 is TGTGCCGCTCTAGGTAATAGCGGGAGCAATGAGCAGTTCTTC. Residues: CAALGNSGSNEQFF. The rearrangement links TRBV10-3 to TRBJ2-1; 9 bases fit TRBD2. The CDR3 extends over 14 amino acids. In germline, CDR1 is ENHRY, CDR2 SYGVKD. The trim removed 11 bases at V and 6 bases at J, leaving 11 bases unmatched.

This rearrangement joins TRBV20-1 to TRBJ1-2; no clear D gene. V lost 3 bases and J 5 bases, leaving 16 bases between the germline ends. The germline V gene has CDR1 DFQATT and CDR2 SNEGSKA (reference sequence). This CDR3 is 14 amino acids long. CDR3 protein: CSASLQLTSYGYTF. CDR3 in DNA: TGCAGTGCTAGTCTTCAGTTGACCTCATATGGCTACACCTTC.

The V and J genes are TRBV25-1 and TRBJ2-7; D is possibly TRBD1 (5 bases). Trimming stripped 6 bases from V and 3 bases from J, with 9 bases between. This CDR3 is built from 12 residues. CDR1 and CDR2 from the germline V gene are MGHDK and SYGVNS. The CDR3 coding sequence is TGTGCCAGCAGAGCAGGGCTCTACGAGCAGTACTTC. Protein product: CASRAGLYEQYF.

This clonotype showed up many times. The genes are TRBV30 and TRBJ2-5; TRBD1 matches at 9 bases. CDR1 is GTSNPN, CDR2 SVGIG, per germline (reference sequence). This CDR3 is built from 15 residues. The V and J ends lost 7 bases and 5 bases, in that order; junction bases with no gene match: 14. The CDR3 DNA sequence: TGTGCCTCCTCCCTGGGACAGGGTCGGTCGGAGACCCAGTACTTC. This codes for CASSLGQGRSETQYF.

This clonotype was recorded a few times. The chain links TRBV6-1 to TRBJ2-3, with 7 bases aligning to TRBD2. Germline V gene data show CDR1 as MNHNS and CDR2 as SASEGT. The CDR3 has 14 amino acids. V gave up 4 bases and J gave up 3 bases; unmatched junction bases: 4. The CDR3 nucleotides read TGTGCCAGCAGTGGGACTAGGAGAACAGATACGCAGTATTTT. It codes for CASSGTRRTDTQYF.

This sequence joins TRBV30 and TRBJ2-7, with D maybe TRBD1 (5 bases). The CDR3 totals 13 residues. Germline CDR1 reads GTSNPN; CDR2 reads SVGIG (reference sequence). The V and J ends lost 4 bases and 6 bases respectively, with 16 bases between them. In nucleotides, the CDR3 is TGTGCCTGGAACCCCCGGGTTACAGGCGAGCAGTACTTC. Its translation is CAWNPRVTGEQYF.

V usage is TRBV20-1 and J usage is TRBJ2-1; D may be TRBD2 (6 bases). The CDR3 extends over 14 amino acids. Germline assignment: CDR1 DFQATT and CDR2 SNEGSKA (reference sequence). V lost 3 bases and J 1 base, leaving 10 bases between the germline ends. The CDR3 nucleotides are TGCAGTGCTAGCACGGAGGGATCCTACAATGAGCAGTTCTTC. Protein sequence: CSASTEGSYNEQFF.

The sample holds many counts of this clonotype. The V call is TRBV11-3, the J call TRBJ2-5, with 7 bases that match TRBD1. V was clipped by 5 bases and J by 5 bases; unmatched bases: 8. The CDR3 contains 14 residues. The germline V gene encodes CDR1 SGHNT and CDR2 YENEEA. CDR3 in amino acids: CASSADRVEETQYF. CDR3 in DNA: TGTGCCAGCAGCGCCGACAGGGTTGAGGAGACCCAGTACTTC.

The rearrangement joins TRBV6-1 to TRBJ1-2; 11 nucleotides agree with TRBD1. This CDR3 region has 15 residues. V trimming: 6 bases; J trimming: 4 bases; junction bases outside the gene matches: 7. Germline values: CDR1 MNHNS, CDR2 SASEGT. The CDR3 reads CASSNPGTGGYGYTF. The CDR3 DNA sequence: TGTGCCAGCAGCAACCCCGGGACAGGGGGCTATGGCTACACCTTC.

Of note for this clonotype: The germline gene is not matched at one end of the junction; a read error may be the cause. For the CDR3, the DNA is TGTGCCAGCAGCGTAGTTGGAGGGAGTCTATCCTACAATGAGCAGTTCTTC. Translating gives CASSVVGGSLSYNEQFF. V and J are TRBV5-1 and TRBJ2-1, with D possibly being TRBD2 (6 bases). The germline V gene encodes CDR1 SGHRS and CDR2 YFSETQ. This CDR3 spans 17 amino acids.

There are many counts of this clonotype. The V and J genes are TRBV28 and TRBJ1-1, with D unclear. The V and J ends lost 1 base and 8 bases respectively, with 8 bases between them. Germline-derived CDR1 and CDR2 are MDHEN and SYDVKM. The length of the CDR3 is 12 residues. CDR3 protein: CASSLFPGEAFF. The CDR3 DNA sequence: TGTGCCAGCAGTTTATTCCCGGGGGAAGCTTTCTTT.